This section outlines one TCR beta chain sequence together with its context. These data originate in a study of blood T cell repertoires in COVID-19. About the research overall: The samples span acute and convalescent COVID-19 from the United States, Italy and Spain. From T cells, B-cell-depleted T cells, or PBMCs came the material, which was cDNA or gDNA.

The CDR3 is 13 amino acids. The germline V gene has CDR1 SQVTM and CDR2 ANQGSEA. The ends were cut back, 1 base at V and 4 bases at J, with 7 bases in the middle. Authors' analysis steps: How many nucleated cells were present was estimated from reference gene primer amplification. Only in-frame clones appear in the TCRdb table, and some are missing; sequencing was by immunoSEQ multiplex PCR. That table supplies the V and J calls and clone size; D and trimming were determined from the DNA. Among about 210,000 clones listed, under 90% were seen once. The rearrangement uses TRBV29-1 and TRBJ2-2, with D perhaps matching TRBD1 (6 bases). The sample consisted of peripheral blood. This sequence originates from a woman between 40 and 55 years old with active or convalescent COVID-19. The chain's CDR3 is CSVEAGATGELFF. The CDR3 DNA reads as TGCAGCGTTGAAGCAGGGGCCACCGGGGAGCTGTTTTTT.